This passage covers 28 T cell receptor beta chains from one sample sequenced in a study of cytomegalovirus exposure and HLA in healthy donors. Both 60 Vbeta primers and 13 Jbeta primers went into the PCR. TCRdb's table, derived via immunoSEQ multiplex PCR, lists solely in-frame clones and lacks some. The sample records around 120,000 clones, 75% to 90% being singletons. Sequencing was carried out using PBMCs. These receptors came from a woman aged 40 to 50 in good health and CMV-seropositive.

The chain is built from TRBV30 and TRBJ1-5, with 7 bases aligning to TRBD1. CDR1 GTSNPN and CDR2 SVGIG come from the germline V gene (reference sequence). Germline trimming cut 5 bases from V and 6 bases from J; bases unmatched to any gene: 7. This CDR3 spans 13 amino acids. This chain's CDR3 is CAWAGGKSQPQHF. The CDR3 coding sequence is TGTGCCTGGGCAGGGGGTAAAAGTCAGCCCCAGCATTTT.

This chain links TRBV6-1 with TRBJ2-7, with D tentatively TRBD1 (5 bases). Germline V gene lookup returns CDR1 MNHNS and CDR2 SASEGT. The CDR3 length is 18 residues. Trimming took 1 base from V and 0 from J, leaving 19 bases between them. DNA of the CDR3: TGTGCCAGCAGTGAAGGGGGCCAGCTAGAACTATTCTCCTACGAGCAGTACTTC. It encodes CASSEGGQLELFSYEQYF.

As for this clone: Germline and junction disagree at one end, which may indicate a read error. This chain joins TRBV7-7 and TRBJ1-2; D may be TRBD1 (5 bases). CDR1 and CDR2 (germline): SSHAT, FNYEAQ (reference sequence). This CDR3 region has 15 residues. The CDR3 DNA reads as TGTGCTAGCAGTCCATTGGGGGGGGATAACTATGGCTACACCTTC. Amino acids: CASSPLGGDNYGYTF.

The chain is built from TRBV7-6 and TRBJ2-2; 15 nucleotides line up with TRBD2. V gave up 3 bases and J gave up 1 base; unmatched junction bases: 3. Looked up from germline, CDR1 is SGHVS and CDR2 is FNYEAQ. The CDR3 totals 18 residues. The CDR3 region has the DNA TGTGCCAGCAGCTTTCGGACTAGCGGGGGGGTGAACACCGGGGAGCTGTTTTTT. It specifies CASSFRTSGGVNTGELFF.

The chain employs TRBV7-2 and TRBJ2-2; no clear D. Germline V CDR1 and CDR2: SGHTA, FQGNSA. The CDR3 loop spans 14 amino acids. The ends were cut back, 7 bases at V and 0 bases at J, with 9 bases in the middle. CDR3 sequence reads: CASTSGPNTGELFF. CDR3 bases: TGTGCCAGCACCTCGGGTCCGAACACCGGGGAGCTGTTTTTT.

The J gene is TRBJ2-2, the V gene TRBV19; TRBD2 is a possible D gene (6 bases). The CDR3 runs 16 residues. Germline values: CDR1 LNHDA, CDR2 SQIVND (reference sequence). V was clipped by 3 bases and J by 4 bases, with 15 bases between them. The CDR3 loop reads CASSILAGSITGELFF. CDR3 in DNA: TGTGCCAGTAGTATTTTAGCCGGGAGTATCACCGGGGAGCTGTTTTTT.

The J gene is TRBJ1-6, the V gene TRBV5-4; no reliable D call. The CDR3 runs 14 residues. CDR1 SGHNT and CDR2 YYREEE come from the germline V gene (reference sequence). V lost 0 bases, J lost 8 bases, and 9 bases lay in between. CDR3 bases: TGTGCCAGCAGCTTGGGGATGGCGGATTCACCCCTCCACTTT. Translation gives CASSLGMADSPLHF.

The genes are TRBV19 and TRBJ2-5; D unresolved. From germline, CDR1 is LNHDA and CDR2 SQIVND (reference sequence). The V and J ends lost 3 bases and 2 bases respectively, with 7 bases between them. CDR3 length equals 13 residues. Here the CDR3 DNA reads TGTGCCAGTAGTATCGAGACTCAAGAGACCCAGTACTTC. Its translation is CASSIETQETQYF. Using reference TRBV19 and TRBJ2-5 for the parts outside the CDR3, the full variable domain is DGGITQSPKYLFRKEGQNVTLSCEQNLNHDAMYWYRQDPGQGLRLIYYSQIVNDFQKGDIAEGYSVSREKKESFPLTVTSAQKNPTAFYLCASSIETQETQYFGPGTRLLVL.

The chain employs TRBV5-1 and TRBJ2-7, with TRBD1 matching over 9 bases. The CDR3 contains 15 residues. Germline V gives CDR1 SGHRS, CDR2 YFSETQ. With V trimmed by 1 base and J by 4 bases, 6 bases remained unmatched. CDR3 sequence: CASSLLTGGMYEQYF. CDR3 coding DNA: TGCGCCAGCAGCTTGTTGACAGGGGGAATGTACGAGCAGTACTTC.

This clone appeared once. V is TRBV9 and J is TRBJ1-5; the match to TRBD1 covers 8 bases. This CDR3 is 14 amino acids long. The ends lost 3 bases at V and 4 bases at J; junction bases unmatched: 3. Germline V lookup: CDR1 SGDLS, CDR2 YYNGEE. The CDR3 DNA reads TGTGCCAGCAGCGAACAGGGGGAGAATCAGCCCCAGCATTTT. The encoded protein is CASSEQGENQPQHF.

Note on this clone: One end of the junction does not line up with germline, which may come from a read error. The rearrangement uses TRBV7-7 and TRBJ2-1; either TRBD1 or TRBD2 may fit D (6 bases each). CDR3 length equals 14 residues. CDR1 and CDR2 (germline): SSHAT, FNYEAQ (reference sequence). As DNA, the CDR3 is TGTGCTAGCAGCTTAGCGGTGGGGGCCACCGCGCAGTTCTTC. As protein: CASSLAVGATAQFF.

The rearrangement joins TRBV6-5 to TRBJ1-2; TRBD1 might be the D (6 bases). The CDR3 is made up of 14 amino acids. Trimming cost V 4 bases and J 1 base, with 10 bases left between them. The germline gives CDR1 MNHEY, CDR2 SVGAGI. CDR3 sequence: CASSSNRVNYGYTF. The CDR3 bases are TGTGCCAGCAGTTCAAACAGGGTTAACTATGGCTACACCTTC.

In its sample, this clone was seen a few times. The chain links TRBV27 to TRBJ1-5; TRBD1 might be the D (6 bases). The CDR3 has 16 amino acids. The germline CDR1 and CDR2 sequences are MNHEY and SMNVEV (reference sequence). V lost 1 base, J lost 2 bases, and 12 bases lay in between. The chain's CDR3 is CASSLLGAARNQPQHF. DNA for the CDR3: TGTGCCAGCAGTTTATTGGGGGCGGCGCGCAATCAGCCCCAGCATTTT.

This clone has just a few counts. The V gene is TRBV7-9, the J gene TRBJ1-2, with a possible D match to TRBD1 (6 bases). The CDR3 is 14 residues long. The V gene's germline CDR1 is SEHNR and CDR2 FQNEAQ (reference sequence). The V gene lost 1 base and the J gene lost 2 bases, with 8 bases spanning the gap. CDR3 in amino acids: CASSLDRENYGYTF. The CDR3 DNA follows: TGTGCCAGCAGCTTAGACAGGGAGAACTATGGCTACACCTTC.

This chain connects TRBV4-2 to TRBJ2-1; 7 bases match TRBD1. V was clipped by 0 bases and J by 4 bases; unmatched bases: 6. The CDR3 is 16 amino acids. Germline V gene sequence: CDR1 LGHNA, CDR2 YNFKEQ. CDR3 DNA: TGTGCCAGCAGCCAAGATCAGGGACAGAGGTACAATGAGCAGTTCTTC. It specifies CASSQDQGQRYNEQFF.

The genes are TRBV7-6 and TRBJ2-5; D gene unclear. This CDR3 is built from 13 residues. Trimming took off 3 bases at V and 4 bases at J, with 9 bases between the two ends. The germline V gene has CDR1 SGHVS and CDR2 FNYEAQ. This chain's CDR3 is CASSFLSGETQYF. The CDR3 DNA follows: TGTGCCAGCAGCTTCCTTAGTGGAGAGACCCAGTACTTC. Full variable domain (outside the CDR3, taken from reference TRBV7-6 and TRBJ2-5): GAGVSQSPRYKVTKRGQDVALRCDPISGHVSLYWYRQALGQGPEFLTYFNYEAQQDKSGLPNDRFSAERPEGSISTLTIQRTEQRDSAMYRCASSFLSGETQYFGPGTRLLVL.

This chain uses TRBV7-9 with TRBJ2-7; 9 nucleotides match TRBD1. After removal of 5 bases from V and 2 bases from J, the junction contained 4 bases not matched to a gene. Germline V CDR1 and CDR2: SEHNR, FQNEAQ (reference sequence). There are 14 residues in the CDR3. CDR3 protein: CASSRRTGAYEQYF. CDR3 coding DNA: TGTGCCAGCAGCCGACGGACAGGGGCCTACGAGCAGTACTTC.

The chain couples TRBV10-1 to TRBJ2-5; possibly TRBD2 for D (5 bases). CDR3 size: 16 residues. Trimming took off 3 bases at V and 5 bases at J, with 19 bases between the two ends. CDR1 WNHNN and CDR2 SYGVQD come from the germline V gene (reference sequence). In DNA form, the CDR3 reads TGCGCCAGCAGTGACGAAATAGTCCGGGGTCGGGAGACCCAGTACTTC. Translating gives CASSDEIVRGRETQYF.

This chain uses TRBV6-1 with TRBJ2-7, with D maybe TRBD2 (5 bases). Germline CDR1 and CDR2: MNHNS and SASEGT. CDR3 size: 14 residues. Trimming left V 1 base short and J 5 bases short, with 12 bases between. CDR3 sequence (DNA): TGTGCCAGCAGTGAAGGAGACTACGATAACGAGCAGTACTTC. It yields the protein CASSEGDYDNEQYF.

This rearrangement joins TRBV7-9 to TRBJ2-7, with TRBD2 identical over 9 bases. Germline lookup yields CDR1 SEHNR and CDR2 FQNEAQ (reference sequence). J gave up 4 bases and V 5 bases, and 9 bases lay outside the gene matches. The CDR3 extends over 15 amino acids. The CDR3 DNA sequence: TGTGCCAGCAGCCCCTCCGGGACTAGCCTTTACGAGCAGTACTTC. This gives the protein CASSPSGTSLYEQYF. Filled out from reference TRBV7-9 and TRBJ2-7, the complete variable domain reads DTGVSQNPRHKITKRGQNVTFRCDPISEHNRLYWYRQTLGQGPEFLTYFQNEAQLEKSRLLSDRFSAERPKGSFSTLEIQRTEQGDSAMYLCASSPSGTSLYEQYFGPGTRLTVT.

The chain links TRBV28 to TRBJ1-5; TRBD1 might be the D (5 bases). V was shortened by 2 bases and J by 3 bases, with 14 bases between the two germline ends. Looked up from germline, CDR1 is MDHEN and CDR2 is SYDVKM. This CDR3 contains 16 residues. The CDR3 loop reads CASSLGAWENNQPQHF. The CDR3 DNA reads TGTGCCAGCAGTTTAGGGGCTTGGGAAAACAATCAGCCCCAGCATTTT.

The chain recombines TRBV19 with TRBJ2-2, with D perhaps matching TRBD2 (6 bases). The germline V gene encodes CDR1 LNHDA and CDR2 SQIVND (reference sequence). This CDR3 is built from 14 residues. Between the trimmed V and J ends, which lost 6 bases and 4 bases, there was a span of 12 bases. The CDR3 DNA is TGTGCCAGTAGCCGGGAGACGGGCACCGGGGAGCTGTTTTTT. Protein product: CASSRETGTGELFF. The variable domain in full, with the rest retrieved from reference TRBV19 and TRBJ2-2, is DGGITQSPKYLFRKEGQNVTLSCEQNLNHDAMYWYRQDPGQGLRLIYYSQIVNDFQKGDIAEGYSVSREKKESFPLTVTSAQKNPTAFYLCASSRETGTGELFFGEGSRLTVL.

J is TRBJ2-1 and V is TRBV28; the match to TRBD1 covers 10 bases. The length of the CDR3 is 14 residues. The germline V gene has CDR1 MDHEN and CDR2 SYDVKM. J gave up 5 bases and V 6 bases, and 4 bases lay outside the gene matches. For the CDR3, the DNA is TGTGCCAGCAGGGGACAGGGGAACAACAATGAGCAGTTCTTC. Translation gives CASRGQGNNNEQFF.

The gene calls are TRBV9 and TRBJ2-1; maybe TRBD1 (5 bases). Deletions cut 1 base from V and 0 bases from J, with 5 bases between. The germline V gene has CDR1 SGDLS and CDR2 YYNGEE. The CDR3 covers 14 residues. The CDR3 sequence: CASSVQGSYNEQFF. The DNA for the CDR3 is TGTGCCAGCAGCGTACAGGGCTCCTACAATGAGCAGTTCTTC.

The chain has TRBV25-1 and TRBJ2-1; 8 bases agree with TRBD2. This CDR3 comprises 17 residues. After removal of 2 bases from V and 5 bases from J, the junction contained 11 bases not matched to a gene. The germline V gene has CDR1 MGHDK and CDR2 SYGVNS. Here the CDR3 reads CASSETMIDGGDNEQFF. CDR3 bases: TGTGCCAGCAGTGAAACTATGATCGACGGGGGGGACAATGAGCAGTTCTTC.

The chain recombines TRBV28 with TRBJ1-2, with 7 bases aligning to TRBD1. Per the germline V gene, CDR1 is MDHEN and CDR2 is SYDVKM. The CDR3 has 19 residues. The V and J ends lost 4 bases and 5 bases, in that order; junction bases with no gene match: 22. The CDR3, as DNA: TGTGCCAGCAGTTCGAGTGGAAACAGGGGCCGGGCGGGGCTTTATGGCTACACCTTC. Protein product: CASSSSGNRGRAGLYGYTF.

This clone was detected a few times. The genes are TRBV19 and TRBJ2-7, with D possibly being TRBD2 (6 bases). Trimming stripped 3 bases from V and 2 bases from J, with 14 bases between. This CDR3 has 15 residues. The germline V gene encodes CDR1 LNHDA and CDR2 SQIVND (reference sequence). The CDR3 DNA reads TGTGCCAGTAGTATTAGTTCGGGAGCACCCTACGAGCAGTACTTC. Its protein is CASSISSGAPYEQYF. Together with reference TRBV19 and TRBJ2-7, the CDR3 gives the full variable domain: DGGITQSPKYLFRKEGQNVTLSCEQNLNHDAMYWYRQDPGQGLRLIYYSQIVNDFQKGDIAEGYSVSREKKESFPLTVTSAQKNPTAFYLCASSISSGAPYEQYFGPGTRLTVT.

The gene calls are TRBV27 and TRBJ2-5; TRBD1 is a possible D gene (5 bases). TRBJ2-7 explains the end of the DNA better; the J call may be wrong. The CDR3 is 15 amino acids. CDR1 is MNHEY, CDR2 SMNVEV, per germline (reference sequence). The CDR3 region is CASSRLDRSSYEQYF. The CDR3 nucleotides are TGTGCCAGCAGTCGCCTAGACAGAAGCTCCTACGAGCAGTACTTC.